Below are 32 T cell receptor beta chains sequenced from a single sample in a study of siplizumab effects on memory and regulatory T cells. Using immunoSEQ multiplex PCR, the repertoire was profiled, and TCRdb retains in-frame clones only, with some absent. The sample includes roughly 100,000 clones, about 93% seen only once; the top ten take 0.32%. The sequenced material came from CD4+ T cells sorted from blood. All receptors derive from a human donor in good health.

This chain uses TRBV27 with TRBJ1-2; D not certain. In germline, CDR1 is MNHEY, CDR2 SMNVEV (reference sequence). Trimming removed 6 bases at V and 2 bases at J, with 13 bases between. This CDR3 region has 14 residues. The CDR3 DNA follows: TGTGCCAGCAGGGGAGGGAACCACAACTATGGCTACACCTTC. Translated: CASRGGNHNYGYTF.

CDR3 protein: CASSELRDRSYTF. CDR3 nucleotides: TGCGCCAGCAGTGAGTTAAGAGACAGGAGCTACACCTTC. This chain joins TRBV10-1 and TRBJ1-2; TRBD1 might be the D (6 bases). Trimming took off 1 base at V and 9 bases at J, with 12 bases between the two ends. The CDR3 runs to 13 residues. CDR1 and CDR2 (germline): WNHNN, SYGVQD (reference sequence).

V and J are TRBV6-5 and TRBJ1-2; possibly TRBD1 for D (5 bases). The CDR3 is made up of 13 amino acids. The germline V gene encodes CDR1 MNHEY and CDR2 SVGAGI. The V gene lost 7 bases and the J gene lost 3 bases, with 12 bases spanning the gap. The CDR3 spells CASTPRTHYGYTF. The CDR3 DNA reads TGTGCCAGCACCCCACGGACACACTATGGCTACACCTTC.

The rearrangement links TRBV7-2 to TRBJ2-1; TRBD1 is a possible D gene (5 bases). V shed 3 bases and J shed 0 bases, with 15 bases lying between them. Germline V gives CDR1 SGHTA, CDR2 FQGNSA. This CDR3 spans 17 amino acids. CDR3 loop: CASSFGQGLNSYNEQFF. The CDR3 DNA is TGTGCCAGCAGCTTCGGACAAGGATTAAACTCCTACAATGAGCAGTTCTTC. Supplemented by reference TRBV7-2 and TRBJ2-1, the full variable domain reads GAGVSQSPSNKVTEKGKDVELRCDPISGHTALYWYRQSLGQGLEFLIYFQGNSAPDKSGLPSDRFSAERTGGSVSTLTIQRTQQEDSAVYLCASSFGQGLNSYNEQFFGPGTRLTVL.

The rearrangement uses TRBV25-1 and TRBJ1-4; 8 bases align to TRBD1. V trimming: 6 bases; J trimming: 8 bases; junction bases outside the gene matches: 11. CDR3 size: 15 residues. Germline V gene data show CDR1 as MGHDK and CDR2 as SYGVNS. The CDR3 DNA reads TGTGCCAGCAGGGATTCCGGGACAGGAGGCGAAAAACTGTTTTTT. This codes for CASRDSGTGGEKLFF.

This chain uses TRBV7-9 with TRBJ1-1, with a weak D call TRBD1 (6 bases). Deletions cut 5 bases from V and 4 bases from J, with 14 bases between. CDR1 and CDR2 (germline): SEHNR, FQNEAQ (reference sequence). The CDR3 has 14 amino acids. The CDR3 DNA sequence: TGTGCCAGCAGCCCCCCGCAGGGGTTCACTGAAGCTTTCTTT. This encodes CASSPPQGFTEAFF.

This clone was observed a handful of times. The chain couples TRBV30 to TRBJ2-7, with 7 nucleotides matching TRBD1. Germline trimming cut 2 bases from V and 1 base from J; bases unmatched to any gene: 11. CDR3 size: 16 residues. The germline V gene has CDR1 GTSNPN and CDR2 SVGIG (reference sequence). The CDR3 region is CAWSPFVGQESYEQYF. The CDR3, as DNA: TGTGCCTGGAGTCCATTCGTAGGACAGGAATCCTACGAGCAGTACTTC.

This chain joins TRBV5-1 and TRBJ1-2; D is unresolved. Germline CDR1 and CDR2: SGHRS and YFSETQ. V lost 0 bases to trimming and J lost 2 bases, with 26 bases between them. This CDR3 has 20 residues. Written as DNA, the CDR3 is TGCGCCAGCAGCTTGGCCATACTCGGAGGGCCGTACGCAGACAACTATGGCTACACCTTC. Translated: CASSLAILGGPYADNYGYTF.

V and J are TRBV7-2 and TRBJ2-1, with 8 bases matching TRBD2. The CDR3 is 16 amino acids. Germline CDR1 and CDR2: SGHTA and FQGNSA. After removal of 5 bases from V and 6 bases from J, the junction contained 12 bases not matched to a gene. Here the CDR3 reads CASSPIALAGGNEQFF. Here the CDR3 DNA reads TGTGCCAGCAGCCCCATCGCTCTAGCGGGTGGCAATGAGCAGTTCTTC.

This clone has more than one count but fewer than ten. The rearrangement joins TRBV5-6 to TRBJ1-1, with D unclear. Trimming left V 1 base short and J 1 base short, with 14 bases between. This CDR3 is built from 16 residues. Germline V gives CDR1 SGHDT, CDR2 YYEEEE. The CDR3 DNA sequence: TGTGCCAGCAGCTTGTTCTCAACCCGGGGGAACACTGAAGCTTTCTTT. It codes for CASSLFSTRGNTEAFF.

The rearrangement links TRBV10-3 to TRBJ2-5, with TRBD2 as a possible D gene (6 bases). This CDR3 region has 14 residues. V was shortened by 4 bases and J by 3 bases, with 12 bases between the two germline ends. Germline CDR1 and CDR2: ENHRY and SYGVKD. CDR3 residues: CAISGATGEETQYF. The DNA for the CDR3 is TGTGCCATCAGTGGGGCAACGGGAGAAGAGACCCAGTACTTC.

This clone was counted a single time. The CDR3 is CASSLSILGAGELFF. The CDR3 DNA reads as TGTGCCAGCAGTTTATCGATTCTGGGGGCCGGGGAGCTGTTTTTT. The chain couples TRBV27 to TRBJ2-2, with D possibly being TRBD1 or TRBD2 (5 bases each). Per germline, CDR1 MNHEY and CDR2 SMNVEV (reference sequence). With 0 bases removed from V and 6 bases from J, the gap between germline ends came to 11 bases. This CDR3 comprises 15 residues.

This clone was seen a few times. V and J are TRBV9 and TRBJ2-2; 8 positions match TRBD1. Losses at the gene ends were 0 bases for V and 2 bases for J; bases not matched to a gene: 9. The CDR3 contains 18 residues. The germline V gene has CDR1 SGDLS and CDR2 YYNGEE. The CDR3 bases are TGTGCCAGCAGCGTAGTATCGGGGACAGGAGGTAACACCGGGGAGCTGTTTTTT. It codes for CASSVVSGTGGNTGELFF.

The chain is built from TRBV11-2 and TRBJ1-1; possible D gene TRBD1, 5 bases. The ends were cut back, 0 bases at V and 11 bases at J, with 7 bases in the middle. CDR1 is SGHAT and CDR2 is FQNNGV in the germline V gene. The CDR3 length is 11 residues. CDR3 bases: TGTGCCAGCAGCTTAGAGGGGGAGGCTTTCTTT. This encodes CASSLEGEAFF. Supplemented by reference TRBV11-2 and TRBJ1-1, the full variable domain reads EAGVAQSPRYKIIEKRQSVAFWCNPISGHATLYWYQQILGQGPKLLIQFQNNGVVDDSQLPKDRFSAERLKGVDSTLKIQPAKLEDSAVYLCASSLEGEAFFGQGTRLTVV.

V and J are TRBV27 and TRBJ1-5, with D perhaps matching TRBD1 (5 bases). V was cut by 3 bases and J by 3 bases, with 12 bases left in between. The CDR3 extends over 15 amino acids. Germline V gene data show CDR1 as MNHEY and CDR2 as SMNVEV (reference sequence). The CDR3 protein is CASSFTGGVNQPQHF. The CDR3 DNA follows: TGTGCCAGCAGTTTCACAGGCGGAGTCAATCAGCCCCAGCATTTT.

V is TRBV6-6 and J is TRBJ1-2; D call uncertain. Between the trimmed V and J ends, which lost 2 bases and 6 bases, there was a span of 4 bases. Germline V lookup: CDR1 MNHNY, CDR2 SVGAGI (reference sequence). The CDR3 runs to 11 residues. The CDR3 protein is CASSYADGYTF. The CDR3, as DNA: TGTGCCAGCAGTTACGCCGATGGCTACACCTTC.

The genes are TRBV19 and TRBJ2-7; D remains ambiguous. The CDR3 has 16 residues. Per the germline V gene, CDR1 is LNHDA and CDR2 is SQIVND (reference sequence). Trimming pared 3 bases from V and 5 bases from J, leaving 20 bases between. The CDR3 DNA is TGTGCCAGTAGTATCCTCCCGGCAGGTCGCCCCAACGAGCAGTACTTC. It yields the protein CASSILPAGRPNEQYF. The full variable domain, in which reference TRBV19 and TRBJ2-7 provide the parts outside the CDR3, is DGGITQSPKYLFRKEGQNVTLSCEQNLNHDAMYWYRQDPGQGLRLIYYSQIVNDFQKGDIAEGYSVSREKKESFPLTVTSAQKNPTAFYLCASSILPAGRPNEQYFGPGTRLTVT.

The chain's CDR3 is CASSTGLGEQYF. The CDR3 DNA follows: TGTGCCAGTAGTACTGGACTCGGGGAGCAGTACTTC. The chain employs TRBV19 and TRBJ2-7; weak D call: TRBD2 (5 bases). CDR1 LNHDA and CDR2 SQIVND come from the germline V gene (reference sequence). The CDR3 length is 12 residues. V shed 4 bases and J shed 7 bases, with 11 bases lying between them.

The genes are TRBV6-1 and TRBJ1-1; D gene unclear. The V end was cut by 5 bases, the J end by 1 base, with 8 bases between. Germline V gene data show CDR1 as MNHNS and CDR2 as SASEGT. CDR3 length equals 13 residues. The CDR3 bases are TGTGCCAGCAGTTTAAGTAAGAACACTGAAGCTTTCTTT. Protein: CASSLSKNTEAFF.

Of note for this clone: Other DNA sequences in the sample encode the same CDR3. This chain uses TRBV30 with TRBJ1-3; D call uncertain. Per the germline V gene, CDR1 is GTSNPN and CDR2 is SVGIG (reference sequence). Trimming shortened V by 0 bases and J by 0 bases, and 0 bases separated the two germline ends. There are 12 residues in the CDR3. The CDR3 DNA reads as TGTGCCTGGAGTGTCTCTGGAAACACCATATATTTT. Its translation: CAWSVSGNTIYF.

This clone has only a few counts. The genes are TRBV7-3 and TRBJ2-6; 12 bases agree with TRBD2. The CDR3 loop spans 18 amino acids. Germline assignment: CDR1 SGHTA and CDR2 FQGTGA. V lost 5 bases, J lost 0 bases, and 5 bases stayed unmatched. CDR3: CASSLGLAGRSGANVLTF. CDR3 nucleotides: TGTGCCAGCAGCCTCGGACTAGCGGGGCGCTCTGGGGCCAACGTCCTGACTTTC.

The V and J genes are TRBV18 and TRBJ2-3; TRBD1 aligns across 9 bases. The CDR3 contains 15 residues. Unmatched junction bases numbered 4, after V lost 5 bases and J lost 1 base. Germline V gene lookup returns CDR1 KGHSH and CDR2 LQKENI. The CDR3 sequence: CASSSRTGGTDTQYF. CDR3 nucleotides: TGTGCCAGCTCAAGCCGGACAGGGGGCACAGATACGCAGTATTTT.

This chain links TRBV7-6 with TRBJ2-2; TRBD2 aligns across 8 bases. V was clipped by 6 bases and J by 6 bases; unmatched bases: 9. Germline V gene sequence: CDR1 SGHVS, CDR2 FNYEAQ. The CDR3 extends over 15 amino acids. The chain's CDR3 is CASSLTSGSAGELFF. CDR3 in DNA: TGTGCCAGCAGTTTGACCAGCGGGAGCGCCGGGGAGCTGTTTTTT.

The chain couples TRBV5-4 to TRBJ2-7; D ambiguous. CDR1 is SGHNT and CDR2 is YYREEE in the germline V gene (reference sequence). The CDR3 covers 13 residues. Trimming left V 4 bases short and J 2 bases short, with 10 bases between. The CDR3 sequence is CASSIDSPYEQYF. The CDR3 nucleotides read TGTGCCAGCAGCATAGACTCGCCCTACGAGCAGTACTTC.

This rearrangement joins TRBV10-3 to TRBJ1-1; D is unclear. The CDR3 consists of 13 residues. CDR1 is ENHRY and CDR2 is SYGVKD in the germline V gene. The V end was cut by 4 bases, the J end by 2 bases, with 8 bases between. The CDR3 is CAISAGLNTEAFF. CDR3 coding DNA: TGTGCCATCAGTGCCGGGCTCAACACTGAAGCTTTCTTT.

This chain uses TRBV30 with TRBJ1-1; 10 nucleotides match TRBD1. V trimming: 5 bases; J trimming: 5 bases; junction bases outside the gene matches: 8. Germline assignment: CDR1 GTSNPN and CDR2 SVGIG (reference sequence). This CDR3 has 14 residues. Here the CDR3 DNA reads TGTGCCTGGGCGGCCGACAGGGGGCGGACTGAAGCTTTCTTT. Its translation is CAWAADRGRTEAFF.

The gene calls are TRBV7-2 and TRBJ2-7, with 10 bases identical to TRBD2. Per germline, CDR1 SGHTA and CDR2 FQGNSA. The CDR3 spans 16 residues. After removal of 5 bases from V and 6 bases from J, the junction contained 13 bases not matched to a gene. The CDR3 protein is CASSPGLAVSDREQYF. CDR3 bases: TGTGCCAGCAGCCCCGGACTAGCGGTGTCCGACCGCGAGCAGTACTTC.

This chain links TRBV19 with TRBJ1-5; 12 nucleotides line up with TRBD1. Germline V lookup: CDR1 LNHDA, CDR2 SQIVND (reference sequence). V dropped 4 bases and J dropped 7; count of bases not matched to a gene: 11. The CDR3 is 17 residues long. The CDR3 loop reads CASSNRDRGLGYQPQHF. CDR3 DNA sequence: TGTGCCAGTAGTAACCGGGACAGGGGGCTTGGATACCAGCCCCAGCATTTT.

The CDR3 nucleotides read TGTGCCAGCAGTTATAGGGGTCGTGGTCGTCAGGAGCAGTACTTC. It encodes CASSYRGRGRQEQYF. The V and J genes are TRBV27 and TRBJ2-7; perhaps TRBD1 as D (5 bases). This CDR3 has 15 amino acids. CDR1 MNHEY and CDR2 SMNVEV come from the germline V gene (reference sequence). The V gene lost 4 bases and the J gene lost 7 bases, with 20 bases spanning the gap.

V is TRBV6-5 and J is TRBJ2-5; possibly TRBD1 for D (7 bases). Trimming shortened V by 2 bases and J by 5 bases, and 12 bases separated the two germline ends. Germline values: CDR1 MNHEY, CDR2 SVGAGI. This CDR3 region has 14 residues. The CDR3 DNA is TGTGCCAGCAGTTACCAGGGGGGACGTGAGACCCAGTACTTC. Residues: CASSYQGGRETQYF.

The CDR3 coding sequence is TGTGCCACCAAATCCGACTCTGGGGCCAACGTCCTGACTTTC. It is translated as CATKSDSGANVLTF. This chain links TRBV6-5 with TRBJ2-6, with unresolved D. Germline values: CDR1 MNHEY, CDR2 SVGAGI. The V end was cut by 10 bases, the J end by 0 bases, with 10 bases between. The CDR3 has 14 amino acids.

The CDR3 is CASRFQRGARSEQFF. CDR3 DNA: TGTGCCAGTAGGTTCCAGCGGGGGGCCAGATCTGAGCAGTTCTTC. The chain is built from TRBV19 and TRBJ2-1, with 9 positions matching TRBD2. J lost 9 bases, V lost 6 bases, and 12 bases had no gene match. Germline CDR1 is LNHDA and CDR2 is SQIVND (reference sequence). CDR3 size: 15 residues.